These 21 T cell receptor beta chains came from one sample sequenced in a study of control samples from healthy donors and cancer patients. Method: immunoSEQ multiplex PCR; TCRdb's copy keeps in-frame clones and lacks some. Of 100,000 to 150,000 clones in the sample, around 90% are singletons; the top ten hold around 2.3%. Specimen: blood. The source is a man aged 35 to 55 in good health.

The chain joins TRBV7-9 to TRBJ2-1, with 9 bases identical to TRBD1. The CDR3 length is 15 residues. The V gene's germline CDR1 is SEHNR and CDR2 FQNEAQ (reference sequence). V gave up 5 bases and J gave up 5 bases; unmatched junction bases: 7. CDR3 DNA sequence: TGTGCCAGCAGCCCACGGACAGGGGCGGACAATGAGCAGTTCTTC. It specifies CASSPRTGADNEQFF.

This chain joins TRBV6-5 and TRBJ2-5; D could derive from TRBD1 or TRBD2 (5 bases each). The CDR3 is 15 amino acids. CDR1 MNHEY and CDR2 SVGAGI come from the germline V gene. Between the trimmed V and J ends, which lost 5 bases and 5 bases, there was a span of 18 bases. In DNA, the CDR3 is TGTGCCAGCAGTCACCCCGATTGGGGACGCGAGACCCAGTACTTC. Translating gives CASSHPDWGRETQYF.

The V and J genes are TRBV5-4 and TRBJ1-5, with D maybe TRBD1 (5 bases). The CDR3 has 16 residues. CDR1 and CDR2 (germline): SGHNT, YYREEE (reference sequence). V lost 10 bases, J lost 6 bases, and 26 bases lay in between. The CDR3 coding sequence is TGTGCCTTATTGGTGACAGATCGAGGGAAGGGTCAGCCCCAGCATTTT. This sequence encodes CALLVTDRGKGQPQHF.

This chain uses TRBV5-1 with TRBJ2-3; the D gene is possibly TRBD2 (6 bases). The CDR3 sequence is 15 residues long. Per the germline V gene, CDR1 is SGHRS and CDR2 is YFSETQ. Between the trimmed V and J ends, which lost 0 bases and 2 bases, there was a span of 10 bases. The DNA of the CDR3 is TGCGCCAGCAGCTTGGAGGAGGGGATCACAGATACGCAGTATTTT. This sequence encodes CASSLEEGITDTQYF. The complete variable domain, with remaining parts taken from reference TRBV5-1 and TRBJ2-3, reads KAGVTQTPRYLIKTRGQQVTLSCSPISGHRSVSWYQQTPGQGLQFLFEYFSETQRNKGNFPGRFSGRQFSNSRSEMNVSTLELGDSALYLCASSLEEGITDTQYFGPGTRLTVL.

This clone was observed once. V and J are TRBV19 and TRBJ1-6; D might be TRBD1 (5 bases). CDR3 length: 16 amino acids. Germline loops: CDR1 LNHDA, CDR2 SQIVND (reference sequence). Trimming removed 5 bases at V and 2 bases at J, with 13 bases between. CDR3 nucleotide sequence: TGTGCCAGTAGTTTTGGAGGGGATACCTATAATTCACCCCTCCACTTT. Its protein is CASSFGGDTYNSPLHF.

The genes are TRBV7-9 and TRBJ2-2, with D perhaps matching TRBD2 (6 bases). Germline V gives CDR1 SEHNR, CDR2 FQNEAQ (reference sequence). There are 14 residues in the CDR3. Trimming left V 6 bases short and J 5 bases short, with 13 bases between. CDR3 nucleotides: TGTGCCAGCAGGACGGGGGTAAAAACCGGGGAGCTGTTTTTT. Its translation is CASRTGVKTGELFF.

The V and J genes are TRBV13 and TRBJ2-7, with a possible D match to TRBD1 (5 bases). Germline CDR1 and CDR2: PRHDT and FYEKMQ (reference sequence). This CDR3 region has 15 residues. V lost 6 bases to trimming and J lost 2 bases, with 17 bases between them. CDR3 sequence reads: CASRHNDGQPYEQYF. CDR3 nucleotides: TGTGCCAGCAGACACAACGACGGACAACCCTACGAGCAGTACTTC.

This chain's CDR3 is CASSPKTGSVYEQYF. CDR3 bases: TGTGCCAGCTCACCAAAGACAGGGTCAGTCTACGAGCAGTACTTC. J is TRBJ2-7 and V is TRBV18; 7 nucleotides match TRBD1. The CDR3 contains 15 residues. J gave up 3 bases and V 2 bases, and 7 bases lay outside the gene matches. Germline V lookup: CDR1 KGHSH, CDR2 LQKENI.

With respect to this clone: Other DNA sequences in this specimen translate into the identical CDR3. This chain connects TRBV28 to TRBJ2-7, with unresolved D. The CDR3 extends over 11 amino acids. Trimming stripped 4 bases from V and 0 bases from J, with 1 base between. The germline gives CDR1 MDHEN, CDR2 SYDVKM. The CDR3 here is CASSSSYEQYF. DNA for the CDR3: TGTGCCAGCAGTTCCTCCTACGAGCAGTACTTC.

The chain is built from TRBV4-1 and TRBJ1-4, with TRBD1 identical over 7 bases. V lost 4 bases, J lost 4 bases, and 3 bases stayed unmatched. CDR3 length: 14 amino acids. The germline V gene encodes CDR1 MGHRA and CDR2 YSYEKL. CDR3 in DNA: TGCGCCAGCAGCCTGACAGGGAGTAATGAAAAACTGTTTTTT. It codes for CASSLTGSNEKLFF.

J is TRBJ2-5 and V is TRBV7-2; D is unclear. There are 13 residues in the CDR3. CDR1 SGHTA and CDR2 FQGNSA come from the germline V gene. V lost 3 bases and J 5 bases, leaving 10 bases between the germline ends. In DNA form, the CDR3 reads TGTGCCAGCAGCTTTCAAGGTTTGGAGACCCAGTACTTC. The encoded protein is CASSFQGLETQYF.

This clone was seen once. V gene TRBV29-1 combines with J gene TRBJ2-3, with TRBD2 identical over 13 bases. Germline CDR1 reads SQVTM; CDR2 reads ANQGSEA. The length of the CDR3 is 15 residues. V was pared by 5 bases and J by 0 bases, with 2 bases of the junction left unmatched. The CDR3 bases are TGCAGCGTTAGGGGACTAGCGGGGAGCACAGATACGCAGTATTTT. Protein sequence: CSVRGLAGSTDTQYF.

The chain combines TRBV6-1 with TRBJ1-5, with TRBD1 as a possible D gene (5 bases). This CDR3 has 15 residues. V was cut by 3 bases and J by 7 bases, with 16 bases left in between. Germline V gene data show CDR1 as MNHNS and CDR2 as SASEGT. CDR3 coding DNA: TGTGCCAGCAGTGATGGGGCAGGGAGGGGACAGCCCCAGCATTTT. Its translation: CASSDGAGRGQPQHF.

The chain has TRBV5-8 and TRBJ1-1; D gene uncertain. The V and J ends lost 0 bases and 6 bases respectively, with 15 bases between them. CDR1 and CDR2 from the germline V gene are SGHTS and YDEGEE. The CDR3 covers 15 residues. The CDR3 protein is CASSLGGGWWAEAFF. DNA of the CDR3: TGTGCCAGCAGCTTGGGAGGAGGGTGGTGGGCTGAAGCTTTCTTT.

This clone was detected once. This chain uses TRBV28 with TRBJ2-7; D possibly uses TRBD1 or TRBD2 (5 bases each). V dropped 1 base and J dropped 5 bases, with 12 bases sitting between them. Germline assignment: CDR1 MDHEN and CDR2 SYDVKM. This CDR3 contains 14 residues. The CDR3 spells CASSLLRGSDEQYF. The CDR3 DNA is TGTGCCAGCAGTTTATTGAGGGGAAGCGACGAGCAGTACTTC.

Here the CDR3 reads CAISDKSPSRETQYF. Written as DNA, the CDR3 is TGTGCCATCAGTGATAAGTCCCCCAGCCGAGAGACCCAGTACTTC. This chain connects TRBV10-3 to TRBJ2-5; D call uncertain. The CDR3 extends over 15 amino acids. V was shortened by 3 bases and J by 4 bases, with 15 bases between the two germline ends. Looked up from germline, CDR1 is ENHRY and CDR2 is SYGVKD.

This clone came up once. The chain uses TRBV27 and TRBJ1-3, with 7 positions matching TRBD1. Per germline, CDR1 MNHEY and CDR2 SMNVEV (reference sequence). Trimming took 8 bases from V and 4 from J; bases not matched to a gene: 11. The CDR3 has 15 amino acids. The CDR3 coding sequence is TGTGCCAGCGGGCCCCAACAGGGGAGAGGAAACACCATATATTTT. Its protein product is CASGPQQGRGNTIYF.

The V and J genes are TRBV28 and TRBJ2-7; 8 bases agree with TRBD1. The CDR3 extends over 16 amino acids. Germline V gene sequence: CDR1 MDHEN, CDR2 SYDVKM. V was clipped by 5 bases and J by 3 bases; unmatched bases: 12. DNA for the CDR3: TGTGCCAGCAGTATCGTTGGACAGGGAATGAGCTACGAGCAGTACTTC. Protein product: CASSIVGQGMSYEQYF.

This clone was counted a few times. The gene calls are TRBV30 and TRBJ1-5, with no clear D. Germline values: CDR1 GTSNPN, CDR2 SVGIG (reference sequence). Trimming shortened V by 0 bases and J by 0 bases, and 18 bases separated the two germline ends. This CDR3 contains 18 residues. This CDR3 reads CAWSVPPGRSGSNQPQHF. In DNA form, the CDR3 reads TGTGCCTGGAGTGTCCCCCCCGGCCGGAGCGGTAGCAATCAGCCCCAGCATTTT.

The V and J genes are TRBV28 and TRBJ2-7; D might be TRBD2 (6 bases). The germline V gene has CDR1 MDHEN and CDR2 SYDVKM. Trimming removed 8 bases at V and 6 bases at J, with 11 bases between. The CDR3 runs 11 residues. The CDR3 loop is CASSWRVEQYF. In DNA form, the CDR3 reads TGTGCCAGCTCTTGGAGGGTCGAGCAGTACTTC.

This chain links TRBV6-5 with TRBJ1-1, with D maybe TRBD1 (6 bases). The CDR3 spans 15 residues. Looked up from germline, CDR1 is MNHEY and CDR2 is SVGAGI. Deletions cut 2 bases from V and 3 bases from J, with 13 bases between. The CDR3 loop reads CASSYRTVAHTEAFF. The CDR3 DNA is TGTGCCAGCAGTTACAGGACAGTAGCCCACACTGAAGCTTTCTTT.